This T cell receptor (beta chain) was observed in a study of control samples from healthy donors and cancer patients. The CDR3 is 16 residues long. With V trimmed by 0 bases and J by 7 bases, 8 bases remained unmatched. CDR1 is LNHDA and CDR2 is SQIVND in the germline V gene (reference sequence). Clones were sequenced by immunoSEQ multiplex PCR, and TCRdb holds only the in-frame ones, with some missing. The data hold approximately 94,000 clones, with about nine tenths observed a single time. This TCR was sampled from a woman aged 30 to 39 in good health. The specimen was blood. The chain carries TRBV19 and TRBJ1-5; 8 bases fit TRBD1. The chain's CDR3 is CASSIDRQGARQPQHF. The DNA for the CDR3 is TGTGCCAGTAGTATAGATAGGCAGGGGGCGCGACAGCCCCAGCATTTT.